The rows below give T cell receptor beta chains drawn from one sample of a study of T cell changes during pregnancy in multiple sclerosis. Some clones are missing from TCRdb's copy, which holds only in-frame ones; the method was immunoSEQ multiplex PCR. This sample has about 50,000 clones, with 90% to 95% found just once. This sample comprised CD8+ T cells from peripheral blood mononuclear cells, obtained after pregnancy. The origin of the receptors is a female donor with multiple sclerosis, enrolled in a pregnancy study. CDR3s include the opening cysteine and the closing phenylalanine or tryptophan. D genes are given only for firm matches. Clone size is given for some rows only: seen once, a few or many times, or a class if the clone is expanded.

d_call,j_call,clone_size,v_call,cdr3_aa,cdr3_nt
NA,TRBJ2-3,NA,TRBV30,CAWSVVTDTQYF,TGTGCCTGGAGTGTTGTAACAGATACGCAGTATTTT
TRBD2,TRBJ2-3,once,TRBV4-2,CASSQASGRGDTDTQYF,TGTGCCAGCAGCCAAGCCTCGGGGCGGGGGGACACAGATACGCAGTATTTT
NA,TRBJ1-2,NA,TRBV2,CARVSGGYTF,TGTGCCAGGGTCTCGGGTGGCTACACCTTC
TRBD1,TRBJ1-6,NA,TRBV10-2,CASSSQGAALHF,TGCGCCAGCAGTTCACAGGGGGCGGCCCTCCACTTT
NA,TRBJ2-5,NA,TRBV9,CASSVVGEPQETQYF,TGTGCCAGCAGCGTAGTCGGGGAGCCACAAGAGACCCAGTACTTC
NA,TRBJ2-1,NA,TRBV7-6,CASSPGPGRGRPDNEQFF,TGTGCCAGCAGCCCCGGTCCCGGTCGAGGTCGGCCGGACAATGAGCAGTTCTTC
TRBD1,TRBJ1-2,NA,TRBV6-5,CASSQDAGQGVYTF,TGTGCCAGCAGTCAGGACGCGGGACAGGGGGTCTACACCTTC
NA,TRBJ1-2,NA,TRBV27,CASSFGGSFYTF,TGTGCCAGCAGTTTTGGGGGGTCTTTCTACACCTTC
NA,TRBJ1-4,once,TRBV4-1,CASSQDQENEKLFF,TGCGCCAGCAGCCAAGATCAGGAAAATGAAAAACTGTTTTTT
NA,TRBJ2-6,NA,TRBV4-2,CASSQVGAPSGANVLTF,TGTGCCAGCAGCCAAGTCGGTGCCCCCTCTGGGGCCAACGTCCTGACTTTC
TRBD2,TRBJ2-1,NA,TRBV5-1,CASSFTSGGAGEQFF,TGCGCCAGCAGCTTCACTAGCGGGGGGGCCGGTGAGCAGTTCTTC
NA,TRBJ2-5,few,TRBV29-1,CSVDWLVRGQETQYF,TGCAGCGTTGACTGGCTCGTTAGGGGACAAGAGACCCAGTACTTC
TRBD1,TRBJ2-1,NA,TRBV7-8,CASSLSGQQNEQFF,TGTGCCAGCAGCTTATCGGGACAGCAGAATGAGCAGTTCTTC
NA,TRBJ1-2,NA,TRBV5-6,CASSLPQQDYGYTF,TGTGCCAGCAGCTTGCCGCAGCAGGACTATGGCTACACCTTC
NA,TRBJ1-1,NA,TRBV6-5,CASRYEVNTEAFF,TGTGCCAGCAGATACGAGGTGAACACTGAAGCTTTCTTT
NA,TRBJ1-1,NA,TRBV4-1,CASSQEVSGEAFF,TGCGCCAGCAGCCAAGAAGTGTCAGGGGAAGCTTTCTTT
NA,TRBJ2-1,NA,TRBV4-1,CASRQGVGHNEQFF,TGCGCCAGCAGACAGGGAGTTGGCCACAATGAGCAGTTCTTC
NA,TRBJ2-2,NA,TRBV5-8,CASSIKSGANTGELFF,TGTGCCAGCAGCATCAAATCAGGGGCAAACACCGGGGAGCTGTTTTTT
TRBD2,TRBJ2-3,NA,TRBV10-2,CASSGGFTDTQYF,TGCGCCAGCAGCGGGGGGTTCACAGATACGCAGTATTTT
NA,TRBJ2-2,NA,TRBV15,CATSRDDPSHWTGELFF,TGTGCCACCAGCAGAGATGATCCCAGTCATTGGACCGGGGAGCTGTTTTTT
TRBD2,TRBJ2-5,NA,TRBV6-5,CASSYSGLAGGQYF,TGTGCCAGCAGTTACTCGGGACTAGCGGGGGGTCAGTACTTC
TRBD1,TRBJ1-5,NA,TRBV25-1,CASSGKGAKRGNQPQHF,TGTGCCAGCAGCGGGAAGGGGGCTAAACGGGGCAATCAGCCCCAGCATTTT
NA,TRBJ2-7,NA,TRBV13,CASSLLGQRGHEQYF,TGTGCCAGCAGCCTCTTGGGACAACGAGGTCACGAGCAGTACTTC
NA,TRBJ1-5,few,TRBV19,CASSIGSQPQHF,TGTGCCAGTAGTATTGGGAGCCAGCCCCAGCATTTT
NA,TRBJ2-2,NA,TRBV6-5,CASREQGNTGELFF,TGTGCCAGCAGGGAACAGGGGAACACCGGGGAGCTGTTTTTT
NA,TRBJ2-1,NA,TRBV2,CASSLFSDEQFF,TGTGCCAGCTCCTTATTTAGCGATGAGCAGTTCTTC
NA,TRBJ2-5,once,TRBV6-6,CASSYQDTFQETQYF,TGTGCCAGCAGTTACCAAGACACCTTTCAAGAGACCCAGTACTTC
NA,TRBJ2-7,few,TRBV7-9,CASSDSQGWYYEQYF,TGTGCCAGCAGCGACTCCCAGGGGTGGTACTACGAGCAGTACTTC
TRBD2,TRBJ2-2,NA,TRBV10-3,CAISVRERGGYTGELFF,TGTGCCATCAGTGTCAGGGAGCGGGGGGGCTACACCGGGGAGCTGTTTTTT
NA,TRBJ2-1,NA,TRBV6-5,CASSSPGMDEQFF,TGTGCCAGCAGCTCCCCGGGGATGGATGAGCAGTTCTTC
NA,TRBJ1-1,NA,TRBV7-3,CASSQAGGPGEAFF,TGTGCCAGCAGCCAAGCGGGGGGGCCCGGTGAAGCTTTCTTT
TRBD2,TRBJ2-1,many,TRBV6-1,CASSTGGGAYNEQFF,TGTGCCAGCAGTACGGGCGGGGGGGCCTACAATGAGCAGTTCTTC
NA,TRBJ1-6,NA,TRBV5-1,CASSLSGVRYNSPLHF,TGCGCCAGCAGCTTGAGCGGGGTACGATATAATTCACCCCTCCACTTT
TRBD2,TRBJ2-3,NA,TRBV9,CASTATGTSGGGLDTQYF,TGTGCCAGCACCGCCACCGGGACTAGCGGGGGGGGGTTAGATACGCAGTATTTT
NA,TRBJ1-1,few,TRBV9,CASSLPPDSANTEAFF,TGTGCCAGCAGCCTCCCCCCGGACTCTGCGAACACTGAAGCTTTCTTT